This TCR beta chain emerged from a study of cytomegalovirus exposure and HLA in healthy donors. Study-level findings and limits: CMV antigen specificity was confirmed in vitro for three CMV-associated chains. Some public TCRs appeared in many individuals, while most sequences were rare. Cytomegalovirus association was assigned to more than 150 TCR beta chains.

V shed 6 bases and J 7 bases; nucleotides not matched to a gene: 18. CDR1 MDHEN and CDR2 SYDVKM come from the germline V gene. This CDR3 is 16 amino acids long. Clones were read by immunoSEQ multiplex PCR, and TCRdb kept only the in-frame ones, dropping some. The data contain approximately 190,000 clones, over 65% of them seen just once; the ten biggest clones take up around 7%. This clone was observed a single time. Its cognate antigen is unknown. Sequencing used PBMCs. The chain has TRBV28 and TRBJ2-7, with 7 bases that match TRBD2. The sequence was obtained from a man aged 18 to 29 in good health and CMV-seropositive. DNA for the CDR3: TGTGCCAGCAGCCCTTTGGGAGGGACTCCTTTTTTTGAGCAGTACTTC. Translating gives CASSPLGGTPFFEQYF. Together with reference TRBV28 and TRBJ2-7, the CDR3 gives the full variable domain: DVKVTQSSRYLVKRTGEKVFLECVQDMDHENMFWYRQDPGLGLRLIYFSYDVKMKEKGDIPEGYSVSREKKERFSLILESASTNQTSMYLCASSPLGGTPFFEQYFGPGTRLTVT.